A selection of T cell receptor beta chains follows, all from one sample in a study of cytomegalovirus exposure and HLA in healthy donors. Clones were sequenced by immunoSEQ multiplex PCR, and TCRdb holds only the in-frame ones, with some missing. Its clone listing holds just over 150,000 clones. Material for sequencing was PBMCs. The receptors were gathered from a man aged 25 to 40 in good health and CMV-seronegative. The CDR3 runs from the conserved cysteine through the conserved F or W. A D gene is named only where the DNA matches it firmly.

D gene	V gene	J gene	CDR3 DNA	CDR3 protein
TRBD2	TRBV7-6	TRBJ2-3	TGTGCCAGCAGCTTAATGGCGGGAGTTTCTCGCACAGATACGCAGTATTTT	CASSLMAGVSRTDTQYF
.	TRBV27	TRBJ1-6	TGTGCCAGCAGTGGCTACAGGGCACTCGAAAATTCACCCCTCCACTTT	CASSGYRALENSPLHF
TRBD1	TRBV7-9	TRBJ2-6	TGTGCCAGCAGCTGGACAGGAGCCTCTGGGGCCAACGTCCTGACTTTC	CASSWTGASGANVLTF
.	TRBV27	TRBJ2-7	TGTGCCAGCAGTTTATCGGGACAAAAGATTACCTACGAGCAGTACTTC	CASSLSGQKITYEQYF
TRBD1	TRBV4-2	TRBJ1-1	TGTGCCAGCAGCCAAGATAATAGGGGGCTCGAGCGGACCCAGAACACTGAAGCTTTCTTT	CASSQDNRGLERTQNTEAFF
.	TRBV19	TRBJ1-5	TGTGCCAGTAGAAGACAGTCCGAACAGCCCCAGCATTTT	CASRRQSEQPQHF
TRBD2	TRBV10-2	TRBJ2-1	TGCGCCAGCAAGACTAGCTGGGACAATGAGCAGTTCTTC	CASKTSWDNEQFF
.	TRBV19	TRBJ2-7	TGTGCCAGTAAGGGGCAGGGTTCTTTGGGTGAGCAGTACTTC	CASKGQGSLGEQYF
TRBD1	TRBV20-1	TRBJ1-1	TGCAGTGCTAGGAGGGGGCCGGCTTTCTTT	CSARRGPAFF
.	TRBV20-1	TRBJ2-3	TGCAGTGCCCTCGGGAGAGATACGCAGTATTTT	CSALGRDTQYF
TRBD2	TRBV10-3	TRBJ2-1	TGTGCCATCAGTGAGACCGGGACTAGCGGGTTCAATGAGCAGTTCTTC	CAISETGTSGFNEQFF
TRBD1	TRBV28	TRBJ1-1	TGTGCCAGCAGTTTACAGGGGGCGGGAACTGAAGCTTTCTTT	CASSLQGAGTEAFF
TRBD2	TRBV29-1	TRBJ2-5	TGCAGCGTTTTAGCGGGAGGTAGTTCGGCCCAGTACTTC	CSVLAGGSSAQYF
.	TRBV2	TRBJ1-5	TGTGCCAGGGGAGACGAATATAGCAATCAGCCCCAGCATTTT	CARGDEYSNQPQHF
.	TRBV28	TRBJ1-2	TGTGCCAGCAGCGTTTGGCAATATGGCTACACCTTC	CASSVWQYGYTF
TRBD1	TRBV30	TRBJ1-1	TGTGCCTGGACCGGGACAGGGGGCCTGAACACTGAAGCTTTCTTT	CAWTGTGGLNTEAFF
.	TRBV15	TRBJ2-6	TGTGCCACCAGCAGCGGTAGAGGGACAACTATCTCTGGGGCCAACGTCCTGACTTTC	CATSSGRGTTISGANVLTF
.	TRBV15	TRBJ1-5	TGTGCCACCAGCAGAGAGGGCACAGGGTGGGGACAGCCCCAGCATTTT	CATSREGTGWGQPQHF
TRBD1	TRBV19	TRBJ2-6	TGTGCCAGTAGTGCCCAGGGGGTAAGGGGCCCTGGGGCCAACGTCCTGACTTTC	CASSAQGVRGPGANVLTF
.	TRBV29-1	TRBJ2-7	TGCAGCGGTGGCAGGGGTTCCGACGAGCAGTACTTC	CSGGRGSDEQYF
TRBD1	TRBV10-3	TRBJ2-3	TGTGCCATCAGTGATGGACAGGGTCACCCGGATACGCAGTATTTT	CAISDGQGHPDTQYF
TRBD2	TRBV7-7	TRBJ2-7	TGTGCCAGCAGCTTAGGGGCGGGAGTCCACGAGCAGTACTTC	CASSLGAGVHEQYF
.	TRBV6-5	TRBJ1-1	TGTGCCAGCAGAACCAGTGGGAGGACTGAAGCTTTCTTT	CASRTSGRTEAFF
TRBD1	TRBV7-9	TRBJ2-2	TGTGCCAGCAGAGAGGGACAGGGGTGGACCGGGGAGCTGTTTTTT	CASREGQGWTGELFF
.	TRBV5-1	TRBJ1-2	TGCGCCAGCAGCCTGATGACAGGCAGGGGCTACACCTTC	CASSLMTGRGYTF
TRBD1	TRBV5-5	TRBJ2-7	TGTGCCAGCAGCCGGGACAGCAACTACGAGCAGTACTTC	CASSRDSNYEQYF
TRBD1	TRBV7-9	TRBJ2-2	TGTGCCAGCAGCCCCTGGACAGGGGGGCAAACCGGGGAGCTGTTTTTT	CASSPWTGGQTGELFF
TRBD1	TRBV19	TRBJ1-5	TGTGCCAGTAGGAAACCGGGACAGTCGTTTAATAGCAATCAGCCCCAGCATTTT	CASRKPGQSFNSNQPQHF
.	TRBV9	TRBJ2-7	TGTGCCAGCTCCCCTGGGGGGGCCCTCTCCTACGAGCAGTACTTC	CASSPGGALSYEQYF
TRBD1	TRBV12-5	TRBJ2-5	TGTGCTAGTACAGGGGACCAAGAGACCCAGTACTTC	CASTGDQETQYF
.	TRBV20-1	TRBJ2-1	TGCAGTGCTAGATCTGGGAGTGAGCAGTTCTTC	CSARSGSEQFF
.	TRBV2	TRBJ1-1	TGTGCCAGCAGTAGCGGGCCGGCTTTCTTT	CASSSGPAFF
.	TRBV6-5	TRBJ2-5	TGTGCTCACTCTCCGGGATACCAAGAGACCCAGTACTTC	CAHSPGYQETQYF
.	TRBV5-1	TRBJ1-2	TGCGCCAGCAGCTCCGAGGGGGTTCGGGGCTACACCTTC	CASSSEGVRGYTF
.	TRBV11-2	TRBJ1-1	TGTGCCAGCAGCTTAGAGGGCCAATACACTGAAGCTTTCTTT	CASSLEGQYTEAFF
.	TRBV30	TRBJ1-1	TGTGCCTGGAGTGGAGGGATGAACACTGAAGCTTTCTTT	CAWSGGMNTEAFF
TRBD1	TRBV29-1	TRBJ1-1	TGCAGCGTTGAAGCCAGAGCCTGGGACAGCGGTGGAGCTTTCTTT	CSVEARAWDSGGAFF
.	TRBV29-1	TRBJ1-1	TGCAGCGTTGCTACACCAGGACAGAACACTGAAGCTTTCTTT	CSVATPGQNTEAFF
TRBD1	TRBV18	TRBJ1-1	TGTGCCAGCTCACCCCAAGGAGGGGGCGCGGGAGGTACTGAAGCTTTCTTT	CASSPQGGGAGGTEAFF
TRBD1	TRBV5-4	TRBJ1-2	TGTGCCAGCAGCGCACTGACAGGGGATGGCTACACCTTC	CASSALTGDGYTF
.	TRBV11-3	TRBJ2-7	TGTGCCAGCAGTCGAGGACAGAACTACGAGCAGTACTTC	CASSRGQNYEQYF
.	TRBV6-1	TRBJ2-7	TGTGCCAGCAGTGAAGCATCCCCGTACGAGCAGTACTTC	CASSEASPYEQYF
.	TRBV7-3	TRBJ2-1	TGTGCCAGCAGTTTGGACTCCGGATTTTACAATGAGCAGTTCTTC	CASSLDSGFYNEQFF
TRBD1	TRBV28	TRBJ2-7	TGTGCCAGCAGCCACAGGGGCCTCTCCGAGCAGTACTTC	CASSHRGLSEQYF
TRBD1	TRBV6-5	TRBJ1-2	TGTGCCAGCAGTTACCGGAGGACAGGGGGTGGCTATGGCTACACCTTC	CASSYRRTGGGYGYTF
.	TRBV20-1	TRBJ2-5	TGCAGTGCTAGGAAGGGTCGGGAGCAGTACTTC	CSARKGREQYF
TRBD2	TRBV15	TRBJ2-6	TGTGCCACCAGCAGAGATGCCGGGGGGGATGAGGTCCTGACTTTC	CATSRDAGGDEVLTF
TRBD1	TRBV2	TRBJ2-3	TGTGCCAGCATCCGTGGACAGGTTTACAAGTATTTT	CASIRGQVYKYF
.	TRBV30	TRBJ2-1	TGTGCCTGGAGGGGTAGCCTTCTCAGTACCTACAATGAGCAGTTCTTC	CAWRGSLLSTYNEQFF
.	TRBV7-2	TRBJ2-7	TGTGCCAGCAGCATTACAGAGTACGAGCAGTACTTC	CASSITEYEQYF
TRBD1	TRBV4-1	TRBJ1-3	TGCGCCAGCAGCCGGGGAACACAGGGGGGCCGCTCTGGAAACACCATATATTTT	CASSRGTQGGRSGNTIYF
.	TRBV30	TRBJ2-7	TGTGCCTGGAGTGCGGTGGGAGCCATTTACGAGCAGTACTTC	CAWSAVGAIYEQYF
.	TRBV7-2	TRBJ1-1	TGTGCCAGCAGCTTAGACTTACTGAACACTGAAGCTTTCTTT	CASSLDLLNTEAFF
TRBD1	TRBV7-2	TRBJ2-7	TGTGCCAGCAGCTTCGGGACAGGGGATCTCTACGAGCAGTACTTC	CASSFGTGDLYEQYF
.	TRBV18	TRBJ2-6	TGTGCCAGCTCGTGGCCCTCTGGGGCCAACGTCCTGACTTTC	CASSWPSGANVLTF
.	TRBV27	TRBJ1-2	TGTGCCAGCAGTTCTATAGGCAGGGGAGGGTATGGCTACACCTTC	CASSSIGRGGYGYTF
.	TRBV7-2	TRBJ1-4	TGTGCCAGCAGCTTACAGGCTGCAACTAATGAAAAACTGTTTTTT	CASSLQAATNEKLFF
.	TRBV4-1	TRBJ1-3	TGCGCCAGCAGCCGTTCCGGGATCCTCTCTGGAAACACCATATATTTT	CASSRSGILSGNTIYF